These T cell receptor beta chains were read from a single sample in a study of follicular helper T cells after annual influenza vaccination. The assay was immunoSEQ multiplex PCR, and TCRdb's table has in-frame clones only and misses some. The data show about 9,900 clones, with roughly 80% seen just once and 0.45% to 0.75% held by the top ten. The starting material was CXCR5- memory CD4+ T cells sorted from blood, obtained 7 days after influenza vaccination. These receptors all come from an adult who received the influenza vaccine. Each CDR3 is given with its conserved first and last residue. A D gene is named only where the DNA matches it firmly. Rows may omit the clone size; those that give it use once, few, many or a size class.

abundance	v_gene	j_gene	d_gene	CDR3aa	CDR3nt
few	TRBV18	TRBJ1-2	-	CASSPRTDYGYTF	TGTGCCAGCTCACCAAGGACAGACTATGGCTACACCTTC
-	TRBV4-2	TRBJ1-2	-	CASSQALTAYNYGYTF	TGTGCCAGCAGCCAGGCTTTGACAGCGTATAACTATGGCTACACCTTC
-	TRBV14	TRBJ1-2	TRBD1	CASSQDRGQGLYGYTF	TGTGCCAGCAGCCAAGATCGGGGACAGGGGTTGTATGGCTACACCTTC
-	TRBV6-1	TRBJ2-3	-	CASLADTQYF	TGTGCCAGCTTAGCAGATACGCAGTATTTT
once	TRBV5-1	TRBJ2-2	-	CASSLRASAGELFF	TGCGCCAGCAGCTTGAGAGCTAGCGCCGGGGAGCTGTTTTTT
-	TRBV6-6	TRBJ1-3	TRBD1	CASRGTGDGSGNTIYF	TGTGCCAGCAGAGGGACAGGGGACGGCTCTGGAAACACCATATATTTT
-	TRBV6-5	TRBJ2-3	-	CASSYVRGTDTQYF	TGTGCCAGCAGTTACGTCAGGGGCACAGATACGCAGTATTTT
-	TRBV6-5	TRBJ2-7	-	CASSPSQEYEQYF	TGTGCCAGCAGTCCGTCACAGGAGTACGAGCAGTACTTC
few	TRBV5-8	TRBJ1-6	-	CASSSQYSPLHF	TGTGCCAGCAGCTCACAGTATTCACCCCTCCACTTT
-	TRBV2	TRBJ1-1	-	CASSDLGNTEAFF	TGTGCCAGCAGTGACCTAGGGAACACTGAAGCTTTCTTT
once	TRBV19	TRBJ2-3	TRBD1	CASSQGDTDTQYF	TGTGCCAGTAGTCAGGGGGACACAGATACGCAGTATTTT
few	TRBV30	TRBJ1-5	-	CAWSGGDNQPQHF	TGTGCCTGGAGTGGAGGAGACAATCAGCCCCAGCATTTT
-	TRBV7-2	TRBJ2-5	TRBD2	CASSLSPGTSEETQYF	TGTGCCAGCAGCTTATCGCCGGGGACTAGCGAGGAGACCCAGTACTTC
once	TRBV29-1	TRBJ1-1	TRBD1	CSVNQGDTEAFF	TGCAGCGTTAATCAGGGGGACACTGAAGCTTTCTTT
-	TRBV14	TRBJ2-5	-	CASSASIQETQYF	TGTGCCAGCAGCGCCTCAATACAAGAGACCCAGTACTTC